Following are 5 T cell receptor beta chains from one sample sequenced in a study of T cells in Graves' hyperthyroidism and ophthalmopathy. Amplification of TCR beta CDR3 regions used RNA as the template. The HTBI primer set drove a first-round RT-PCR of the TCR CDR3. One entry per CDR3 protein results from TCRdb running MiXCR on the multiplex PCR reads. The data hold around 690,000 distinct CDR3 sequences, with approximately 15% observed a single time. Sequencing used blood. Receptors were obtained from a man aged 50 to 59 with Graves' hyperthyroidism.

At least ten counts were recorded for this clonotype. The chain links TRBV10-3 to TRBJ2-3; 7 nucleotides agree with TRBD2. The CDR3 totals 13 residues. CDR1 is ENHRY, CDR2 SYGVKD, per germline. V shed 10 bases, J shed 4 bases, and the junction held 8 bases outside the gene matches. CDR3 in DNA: TGTGCCAACGGGCCGGCGGGGGCAGATACGCAGTATTTT. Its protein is CANGPAGADTQYF.

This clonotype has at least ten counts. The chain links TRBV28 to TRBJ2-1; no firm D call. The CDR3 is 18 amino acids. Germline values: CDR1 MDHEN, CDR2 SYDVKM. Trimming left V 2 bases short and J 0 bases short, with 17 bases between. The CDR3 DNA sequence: TGTGCCAGCAGTTTAACCTTCTCAAGAAGCGCCTCCTACAATGAGCAGTTCTTC. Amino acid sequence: CASSLTFSRSASYNEQFF.

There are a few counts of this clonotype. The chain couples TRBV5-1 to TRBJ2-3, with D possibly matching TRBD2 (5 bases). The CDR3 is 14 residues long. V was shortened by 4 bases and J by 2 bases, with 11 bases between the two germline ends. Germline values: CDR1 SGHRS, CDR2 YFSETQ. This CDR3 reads CASSKRTDTDTQYF. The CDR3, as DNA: TGCGCCAGCAGCAAAAGGACTGACACAGATACGCAGTATTTT.

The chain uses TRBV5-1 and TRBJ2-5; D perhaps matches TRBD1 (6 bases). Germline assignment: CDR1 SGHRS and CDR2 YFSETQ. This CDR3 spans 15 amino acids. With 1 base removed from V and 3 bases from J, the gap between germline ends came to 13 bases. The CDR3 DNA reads TGCGCCAGCAGCTTGAACAGGGCCGGGGAAGAGACCCAGTACTTC. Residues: CASSLNRAGEETQYF.

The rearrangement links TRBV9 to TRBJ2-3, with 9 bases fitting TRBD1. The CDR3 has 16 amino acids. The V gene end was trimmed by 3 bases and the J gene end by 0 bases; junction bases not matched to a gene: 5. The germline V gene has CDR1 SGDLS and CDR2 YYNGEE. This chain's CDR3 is CASSGRTGDSTDTQYF. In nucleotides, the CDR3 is TGTGCCAGCAGCGGCAGGACAGGGGACAGCACAGATACGCAGTATTTT.